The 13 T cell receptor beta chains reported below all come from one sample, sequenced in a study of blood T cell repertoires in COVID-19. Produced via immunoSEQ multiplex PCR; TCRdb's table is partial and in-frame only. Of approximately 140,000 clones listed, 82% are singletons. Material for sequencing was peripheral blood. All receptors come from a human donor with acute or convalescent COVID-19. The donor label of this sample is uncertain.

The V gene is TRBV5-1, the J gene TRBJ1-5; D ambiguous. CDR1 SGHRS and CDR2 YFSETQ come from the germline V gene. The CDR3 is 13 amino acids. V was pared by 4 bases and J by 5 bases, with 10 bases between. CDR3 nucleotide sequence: TGCGCCAGCAGCCCTCAACTGGATCAGCCCCAGCATTTT. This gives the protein CASSPQLDQPQHF. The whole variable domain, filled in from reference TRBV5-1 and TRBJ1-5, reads KAGVTQTPRYLIKTRGQQVTLSCSPISGHRSVSWYQQTPGQGLQFLFEYFSETQRNKGNFPGRFSGRQFSNSRSEMNVSTLELGDSALYLCASSPQLDQPQHFGDGTRLSIL.

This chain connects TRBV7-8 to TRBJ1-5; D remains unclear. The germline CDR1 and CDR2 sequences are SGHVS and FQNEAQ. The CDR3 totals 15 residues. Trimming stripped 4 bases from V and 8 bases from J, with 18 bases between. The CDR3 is CASSSPWKGEEPQHF. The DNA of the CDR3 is TGTGCCAGCAGCTCACCCTGGAAGGGAGAGGAGCCCCAGCATTTT.

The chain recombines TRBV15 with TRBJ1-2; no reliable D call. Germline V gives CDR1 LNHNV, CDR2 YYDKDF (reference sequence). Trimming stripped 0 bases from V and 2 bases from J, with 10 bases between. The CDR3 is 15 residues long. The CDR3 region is CATSRDKPPNYGYTF. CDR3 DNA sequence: TGTGCCACCAGCAGAGATAAGCCCCCCAACTATGGCTACACCTTC.

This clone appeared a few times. CDR3: CASSPWTSGGGEQYF. The CDR3 DNA reads TGCGCCAGCAGCCCCTGGACTAGCGGGGGTGGCGAGCAGTACTTC. This chain uses TRBV5-1 with TRBJ2-7; 13 bases fit TRBD2. CDR1 and CDR2 from the germline V gene are SGHRS and YFSETQ. CDR3 length equals 15 residues. Unmatched junction bases numbered 7, after V lost 4 bases and J lost 6 bases.

CDR3 DNA: TGTGCCAGCCTACCCGCGGGGAGTTACGAGCAGTACTTC. Translation: CASLPAGSYEQYF. The rearrangement joins TRBV11-2 to TRBJ2-7, with a possible D match to TRBD2 (6 bases). V lost 8 bases to trimming and J lost 4 bases, with 15 bases between them. Germline assignment: CDR1 SGHAT and CDR2 FQNNGV. This CDR3 comprises 13 residues.

CDR3 sequence reads: CAWCRGSGNTIYF. In DNA form, the CDR3 reads TGTGCCTGGTGCCGGGGTTCGGGGAACACCATATATTTT. The chain links TRBV30 to TRBJ1-3; no clear D gene. The germline V gene has CDR1 GTSNPN and CDR2 SVGIG (reference sequence). Deletions cut 5 bases from V and 7 bases from J, with 15 bases between. This CDR3 is 13 amino acids long.

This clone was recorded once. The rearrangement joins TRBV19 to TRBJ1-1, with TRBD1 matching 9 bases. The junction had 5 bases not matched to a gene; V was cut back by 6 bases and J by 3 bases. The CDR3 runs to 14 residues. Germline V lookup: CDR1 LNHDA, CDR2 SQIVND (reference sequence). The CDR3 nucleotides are TGTGCCAGTAGCGCGGGACAGGGCTACACTGAAGCTTTCTTT. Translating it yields CASSAGQGYTEAFF.

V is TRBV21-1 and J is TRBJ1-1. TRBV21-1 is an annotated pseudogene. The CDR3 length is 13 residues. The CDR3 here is CASSGGGHTEAFF. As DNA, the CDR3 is TGTGCCAGCAGCGGGGGGGGTCACACTGAAGCTTTCTTT.

CDR3 loop: CASSLRTVYGYTF. Here the CDR3 DNA reads TGTGCCAGCAGCCTTAGGACAGTTTATGGCTACACCTTC. J is TRBJ1-2 and V is TRBV7-9; D is possibly TRBD1 (6 bases). The CDR3 is 13 amino acids. Germline V CDR1 and CDR2: SEHNR, FQNEAQ (reference sequence). V lost 5 bases, J lost 5 bases, and 12 bases lay in between. The full variable domain, rest sourced from reference TRBV7-9 and TRBJ1-2, is DTGVSQNPRHKITKRGQNVTFRCDPISEHNRLYWYRQTLGQGPEFLTYFQNEAQLEKSRLLSDRFSAERPKGSFSTLEIQRTEQGDSAMYLCASSLRTVYGYTFGSGTRLTVV.

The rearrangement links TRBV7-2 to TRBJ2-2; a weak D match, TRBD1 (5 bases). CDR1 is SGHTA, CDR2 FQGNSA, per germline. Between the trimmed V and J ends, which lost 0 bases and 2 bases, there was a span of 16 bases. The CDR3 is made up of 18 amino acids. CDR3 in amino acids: CASSLAAFRDLNTGELFF. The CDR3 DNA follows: TGTGCCAGCAGCTTAGCGGCTTTCAGGGATCTAAACACCGGGGAGCTGTTTTTT.

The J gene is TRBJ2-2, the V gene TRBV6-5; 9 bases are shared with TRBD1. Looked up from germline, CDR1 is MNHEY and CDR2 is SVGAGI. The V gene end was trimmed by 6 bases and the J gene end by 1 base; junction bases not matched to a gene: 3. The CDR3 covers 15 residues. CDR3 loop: CASREDRGNTGELFF. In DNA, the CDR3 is TGTGCCAGCAGAGAGGACAGGGGGAACACCGGGGAGCTGTTTTTT.

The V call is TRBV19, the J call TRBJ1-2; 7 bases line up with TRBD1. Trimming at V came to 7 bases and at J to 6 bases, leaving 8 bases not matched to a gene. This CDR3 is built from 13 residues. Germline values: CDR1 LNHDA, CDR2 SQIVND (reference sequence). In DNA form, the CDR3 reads TGTGCCAGTATTGACAGGGTAGGGGATGGCTACACCTTC. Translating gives CASIDRVGDGYTF. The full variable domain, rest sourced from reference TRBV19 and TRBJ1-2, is DGGITQSPKYLFRKEGQNVTLSCEQNLNHDAMYWYRQDPGQGLRLIYYSQIVNDFQKGDIAEGYSVSREKKESFPLTVTSAQKNPTAFYLCASIDRVGDGYTFGSGTRLTVV.

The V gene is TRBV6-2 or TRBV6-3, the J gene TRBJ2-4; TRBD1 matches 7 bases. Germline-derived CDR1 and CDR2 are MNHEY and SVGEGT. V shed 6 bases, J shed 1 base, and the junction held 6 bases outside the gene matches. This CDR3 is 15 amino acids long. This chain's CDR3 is CASSLTGVAKNIQYF. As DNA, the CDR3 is TGTGCCAGCAGCCTCACAGGGGTGGCCAAAAACATTCAGTACTTC.